These 4 T cell receptor beta chains originate from one sample sequenced in a study of Ad26.COV2.S vaccination and SARS-CoV-2 variants. The assay was immunoSEQ multiplex PCR, and TCRdb's table has in-frame clones only and misses some. The table lists around 94,000 clones, about 78% of them singletons. The sequencing here drew on peripheral blood, taken after recovery from COVID-19. The receptors here all came from a human donor who had recovered from COVID-19.

The J gene is TRBJ2-6, the V gene TRBV3-1 (or the pseudogene TRBV3-2); D unresolved. Germline CDR1 and CDR2: LGHDT and YNNKEL (reference sequence). The CDR3 spans 15 residues. Trimming stripped 4 bases from V and 0 bases from J, with 7 bases between. CDR3 sequence: CASSPVTSGANVLTF. The CDR3 nucleotides are TGTGCCAGCAGCCCGGTCACCTCTGGGGCCAACGTCCTGACTTTC.

This chain links TRBV5-4 with TRBJ1-1; D is unresolved. CDR3 size: 15 residues. The germline gives CDR1 SGHNT, CDR2 YYREEE (reference sequence). Deletions cut 4 bases from V and 5 bases from J, with 18 bases between. The CDR3 DNA reads as TGTGCCAGCAGCACTGGACTAGCCGGGGTTACTGAAGCTTTCTTT. Its translation: CASSTGLAGVTEAFF.

This clone was detected only once. The chain uses TRBV9 and TRBJ2-3, with D hard to call. The V end was cut by 4 bases, the J end by 6 bases, with 12 bases between. Germline CDR1 is SGDLS and CDR2 is YYNGEE. This CDR3 spans 13 amino acids. Here the CDR3 DNA reads TGTGCCAGCAGCCCGACTTCGCAGGATACGCAGTATTTT. Translation gives CASSPTSQDTQYF.

The chain joins TRBV28 to TRBJ1-2, with D hard to call. V was trimmed by 7 bases and J by 0 bases, leaving 15 bases between them. CDR1 and CDR2 from the germline V gene are MDHEN and SYDVKM. This CDR3 region has 15 residues. The CDR3 DNA sequence: TGTGCCAGCAACATTAATTTAGGGTCTAACTATGGCTACACCTTC. It yields the protein CASNINLGSNYGYTF.